Shown below are 17 T cell receptor beta chains from a single sample sequenced in a study of T cell changes during pregnancy in multiple sclerosis. Produced via immunoSEQ multiplex PCR; TCRdb's table is partial and in-frame only. The sample records about 55,000 clones, 90% to 95% being singletons. The source was CD8+ T cells from peripheral blood mononuclear cells, collected in the third trimester of pregnancy. Receptor source: a female donor with multiple sclerosis, enrolled in a pregnancy study.

The V call is TRBV7-9, the J call TRBJ2-1, with 12 bases identical to TRBD2. Germline V gene data show CDR1 as SEHNR and CDR2 as FQNEAQ (reference sequence). The CDR3 contains 16 residues. Germline trimming cut 6 bases from V and 0 bases from J; bases unmatched to any gene: 3. CDR3 sequence: CASRRLAGDSYNEQFF. The CDR3, as DNA: TGTGCCAGCAGAAGACTAGCGGGAGACTCCTACAATGAGCAGTTCTTC.

The chain couples TRBV6-6 to TRBJ2-2, with D perhaps matching TRBD2 (6 bases). CDR1 MNHNY and CDR2 SVGAGI come from the germline V gene (reference sequence). This CDR3 has 14 amino acids. V was trimmed by 0 bases and J by 5 bases, leaving 7 bases between them. The CDR3 region is CASSYSEGTGELFF. For the CDR3, the DNA is TGTGCCAGCAGTTACTCGGAGGGAACCGGGGAGCTGTTTTTT.

The rearrangement uses TRBV11-3 and TRBJ2-1; TRBD2 matches 9 bases. The CDR3 is 17 residues long. Germline CDR1 is SGHNT and CDR2 is YENEEA. Germline trimming cut 0 bases from V and 1 base from J; bases unmatched to any gene: 4. The CDR3 DNA is TGTGCCAGCAGCTTAGAGGGCGGGAGGGGGTCCTACAATGAGCAGTTCTTC. Its protein product is CASSLEGGRGSYNEQFF.

The chain carries TRBV11-2 and TRBJ2-6, with D unresolved. V lost 3 bases to trimming and J lost 4 bases, with 10 bases between them. Germline CDR1 is SGHAT and CDR2 is FQNNGV. The CDR3 extends over 15 amino acids. CDR3 sequence (DNA): TGTGCCAGCAGCTTCTGGCCTCAAGGGGCCAACGTCCTGACTTTC. This encodes CASSFWPQGANVLTF.

CDR3 bases: TGCGCCAGCAATCAGGGGGGCGAGCAGTTCTTC. Its translation is CASNQGGEQFF. The chain is built from TRBV5-1 and TRBJ2-1; the D gene is possibly TRBD1 (7 bases). V was shortened by 6 bases and J by 10 bases, with 11 bases between the two germline ends. The CDR3 extends over 11 amino acids. The V gene's germline CDR1 is SGHRS and CDR2 YFSETQ.

The chain is built from TRBV9 and TRBJ1-5; no reliable D call. Looked up from germline, CDR1 is SGDLS and CDR2 is YYNGEE. This CDR3 comprises 12 residues. Trimming removed 0 bases from V and 7 bases from J, with 5 bases in between. DNA of the CDR3: TGTGCCAGCAGCGTAGGCGGGCAGCCCCAGCATTTT. As protein: CASSVGGQPQHF.

This clone was found once. The chain uses TRBV5-1 and TRBJ2-7, with 7 positions matching TRBD1. The CDR3 is made up of 16 amino acids. Germline CDR1 and CDR2: SGHRS and YFSETQ. Trimming cost V 2 bases and J 1 base; bases outside gene matches: 9. The CDR3 nucleotides read TGCGCCAGCAGCTTAACCCACACAGGGGCTTCCTACGAGCAGTACTTC. This encodes CASSLTHTGASYEQYF.

The chain uses TRBV4-3 and TRBJ2-1, with TRBD1 matching 9 bases. The V gene's germline CDR1 is LGHNA and CDR2 YSLEER. This CDR3 region has 17 residues. The J segment lost 6 bases and the V segment lost 1 base, leaving 10 bases of the junction unmatched. This CDR3 reads CASSQVLTGGRSNEQFF. CDR3 nucleotides: TGCGCCAGCAGCCAAGTTCTGACAGGGGGTAGATCCAATGAGCAGTTCTTC.

This chain uses TRBV30 with TRBJ2-7; 9 bases line up with TRBD1. V lost 2 bases to trimming and J lost 0 bases; unmatched junction nucleotides: 2. CDR1 and CDR2 (germline): GTSNPN, SVGIG (reference sequence). This CDR3 has 14 amino acids. This chain's CDR3 is CAWSLGQGSYEQYF. Written as DNA, the CDR3 is TGTGCCTGGAGTTTGGGACAGGGCTCCTACGAGCAGTACTTC.

The CDR3 region is CASTIEGGISYEQYF. CDR3 sequence (DNA): TGTGCCAGCACCATAGAAGGGGGCATCTCCTACGAGCAGTACTTC. The gene calls are TRBV28 and TRBJ2-7; 7 nucleotides line up with TRBD1. Germline-derived CDR1 and CDR2 are MDHEN and SYDVKM. The CDR3 is 15 residues long. With V trimmed by 7 bases and J by 0 bases, 9 bases remained unmatched.

The rearrangement links TRBV21-1 to TRBJ2-7; the table's D gene call, TRBD1, was not cross checked with the DNA. TRBV21-1 is given as a pseudogene. This CDR3 has 14 amino acids. In nucleotides, the CDR3 is TGTGCCAGCAGCATCGTACAGGGGGAGAGCGAGCAGTACTTC. Encoded protein: CASSIVQGESEQYF.

The rearrangement uses TRBV10-1 and TRBJ2-5; the D is unclear. Germline V gene lookup returns CDR1 WNHNN and CDR2 SYGVQD (reference sequence). V lost 3 bases and J 2 bases, leaving 7 bases between the germline ends. CDR3 length equals 13 residues. In DNA, the CDR3 is TGCGCCAGCAGTGATAACAGTCAAGAGACCCAGTACTTC. Translated: CASSDNSQETQYF.

This chain uses TRBV5-1 with TRBJ2-1, with 7 nucleotides matching TRBD2. The CDR3 is 16 residues long. V shed 3 bases, J shed 0 bases, and the junction held 6 bases outside the gene matches. Germline V gene lookup returns CDR1 SGHRS and CDR2 YFSETQ. This CDR3 reads CASSSQAGSSYNEQFF. As DNA, the CDR3 is TGCGCCAGCAGCTCTCAAGCGGGGAGCTCCTACAATGAGCAGTTCTTC.

V is TRBV12-5 and J is TRBJ2-7; D unresolved. The germline gives CDR1 LGHNT, CDR2 FRNRAP. The V gene lost 2 bases and the J gene lost 0 bases, with 14 bases spanning the gap. The CDR3 runs 16 residues. The CDR3 region is CASGLPCGYRSYEQYF. In DNA, the CDR3 is TGTGCTAGTGGTTTGCCTTGCGGTTACCGCTCCTACGAGCAGTACTTC.

V and J are TRBV5-6 and TRBJ1-5, with 9 bases lining up with TRBD1. The CDR3 spans 16 residues. The germline CDR1 and CDR2 sequences are SGHDT and YYEEEE. Unmatched junction bases numbered 9, after V lost 4 bases and J lost 4 bases. CDR3 loop: CASSPGQGRWNQPQHF. The CDR3 bases are TGTGCCAGCAGCCCAGGACAGGGGAGGTGGAATCAGCCCCAGCATTTT.

V and J are TRBV4-1 and TRBJ2-7; no firm D call. Trimming removed 0 bases at V and 0 bases at J, with 9 bases between. This CDR3 spans 15 amino acids. Germline V CDR1 and CDR2: MGHRA, YSYEKL. The CDR3 sequence: CASSQEPQSSYEQYF. The CDR3, as DNA: TGCGCCAGCAGCCAAGAACCACAGAGCTCCTACGAGCAGTACTTC.

This clone appeared once. The chain links TRBV7-3 to TRBJ2-7, with 8 bases aligning to TRBD1. Germline-derived CDR1 and CDR2 are SGHTA and FQGTGA. The CDR3 has 16 residues. The V gene end was trimmed by 2 bases and the J gene end by 6 bases; junction bases not matched to a gene: 12. The CDR3 DNA reads as TGTGCCAGCAGCTTAGGACCCGGGACAGGTCTAATCGAGCAGTACTTC. Its protein product is CASSLGPGTGLIEQYF. Full variable domain (outside the CDR3, taken from reference TRBV7-3 and TRBJ2-7): GAGVSQTPSNKVTEKGKYVELRCDPISGHTALYWYRQSLGQGPEFLIYFQGTGAADDSGLPNDRFFAVRPEGSVSTLKIQRTERGDSAVYLCASSLGPGTGLIEQYFGPGTRLTVT.